These 11 T cell receptor beta chains originate from one sample sequenced in a study of a mutant IDH1 vaccine in newly diagnosed glioma. Using immunoSEQ multiplex PCR, the repertoire was profiled, and TCRdb retains in-frame clones only, with some absent. The sample includes roughly 51,000 clones, around 86% of them seen just once. As for time point: baseline, week 1 (first vaccination visit). The treatment denotes: pre-vaccination baseline after standard-of-care therapy. The specimen comprised PBMCs, sampled from a glioma patient treated with radiotherapy, temozolomide or both. Receptors were obtained from a man aged 35 to 55 with glioma.

The J gene is TRBJ2-2, the V gene TRBV19; 9 bases are a match to TRBD2. With V trimmed by 6 bases and J by 6 bases, 8 bases remained unmatched. In germline, CDR1 is LNHDA, CDR2 SQIVND (reference sequence). The CDR3 runs to 15 residues. This CDR3 is CASSAWGLAAGELFF. CDR3 DNA sequence: TGTGCCAGTAGCGCCTGGGGACTAGCCGCCGGGGAGCTGTTTTTT.

This clone was seen more than once but under ten times. The V gene is TRBV7-8, the J gene TRBJ1-5; D perhaps matches TRBD1 (6 bases). CDR1 is SGHVS, CDR2 FQNEAQ, per germline. The CDR3 length is 15 residues. The V gene lost 1 base and the J gene lost 7 bases, with 14 bases spanning the gap. CDR3 sequence reads: CASSLEGGVGQPQHF. The DNA for the CDR3 is TGTGCCAGCAGCTTAGAGGGGGGGGTCGGGCAGCCCCAGCATTTT.

The V gene is TRBV7-2, the J gene TRBJ2-3; weak D call: TRBD2 (5 bases). This CDR3 has 14 amino acids. In germline, CDR1 is SGHTA, CDR2 FQGNSA. Trimming left V 5 bases short and J 0 bases short, with 9 bases between. In DNA, the CDR3 is TGTGCCAGCAGCGCTACTAGGAGCACAGATACGCAGTATTTT. The encoded protein is CASSATRSTDTQYF.

The chain uses TRBV7-8 and TRBJ2-5; D unresolved. This CDR3 is built from 11 residues. Germline CDR1 is SGHVS and CDR2 is FQNEAQ. V shed 5 bases and J shed 4 bases, with 5 bases lying between them. Here the CDR3 reads CASSPRETQYF. The CDR3 DNA reads as TGTGCCAGCAGCCCGCGAGAGACCCAGTACTTC.

The rearrangement joins TRBV6-1 to TRBJ1-2; D is perhaps TRBD1 (5 bases). This CDR3 region has 14 residues. CDR1 is MNHNS and CDR2 is SASEGT in the germline V gene. Between the trimmed V and J ends, which lost 6 bases and 4 bases, there was a span of 15 bases. This chain's CDR3 is CASSAGLSSYGYTF. The DNA of the CDR3 is TGTGCCAGCAGCGCGGGACTCTCAAGCTATGGCTACACCTTC.

DNA of the CDR3: TGTGCCAGCAGCTTAGACCTAGCGGGAGTGGATACGCAGTATTTT. It specifies CASSLDLAGVDTQYF. J is TRBJ2-3 and V is TRBV11-2; 10 nucleotides match TRBD2. This CDR3 region has 15 residues. V shed 0 bases and J 6 bases; nucleotides not matched to a gene: 3. Germline loops: CDR1 SGHAT, CDR2 FQNNGV.

The gene calls are TRBV6-5 and TRBJ2-5; D might be TRBD2 (6 bases). The CDR3 sequence is 16 residues long. Germline CDR1 and CDR2: MNHEY and SVGAGI. The V end was cut by 4 bases, the J end by 5 bases, with 20 bases between. CDR3 region: CASSSSPATSLETQYF. The CDR3 DNA follows: TGTGCCAGCAGTTCTTCCCCCGCGACTAGTTTGGAGACCCAGTACTTC.

This clone has just a few counts. The chain is built from TRBV5-1 and TRBJ2-5; D is unresolved. This CDR3 has 13 residues. Trimming left V 3 bases short and J 1 base short, with 7 bases between. Germline V gives CDR1 SGHRS, CDR2 YFSETQ. CDR3 DNA sequence: TGCGCCAGCAGCTCTGGAGCCCAAGAGACCCAGTACTTC. It codes for CASSSGAQETQYF.

In this sample, this clone turned up once. The V and J genes are TRBV5-1 and TRBJ1-2; D not certain. This CDR3 has 15 amino acids. Trimming shortened V by 0 bases and J by 6 bases, and 15 bases separated the two germline ends. The V gene's germline CDR1 is SGHRS and CDR2 YFSETQ. CDR3 in amino acids: CASSLGRPGMDGYTF. The CDR3 DNA sequence: TGCGCCAGCAGCTTGGGGCGTCCCGGAATGGATGGCTACACCTTC.

This clone has a single count. The chain links TRBV19 to TRBJ2-2; a weak D match, TRBD2 (5 bases). CDR1 LNHDA and CDR2 SQIVND come from the germline V gene (reference sequence). Trimming left V 11 bases short and J 6 bases short, with 13 bases between. The CDR3 contains 12 residues. The CDR3 DNA is TGTGCCGAGTCTGAGGGAGCCGGGGAGCTGTTTTTT. This gives the protein CAESEGAGELFF.

The rearrangement links TRBV29-1 to TRBJ1-5; D might be TRBD1 (5 bases). Per the germline V gene, CDR1 is SQVTM and CDR2 is ANQGSEA. Deletions cut 7 bases from V and 0 bases from J, with 10 bases between. The CDR3 runs 13 residues. CDR3 DNA sequence: TGCAGCGCAGGGACGGATAGCAATCAGCCCCAGCATTTT. Translating it yields CSAGTDSNQPQHF.